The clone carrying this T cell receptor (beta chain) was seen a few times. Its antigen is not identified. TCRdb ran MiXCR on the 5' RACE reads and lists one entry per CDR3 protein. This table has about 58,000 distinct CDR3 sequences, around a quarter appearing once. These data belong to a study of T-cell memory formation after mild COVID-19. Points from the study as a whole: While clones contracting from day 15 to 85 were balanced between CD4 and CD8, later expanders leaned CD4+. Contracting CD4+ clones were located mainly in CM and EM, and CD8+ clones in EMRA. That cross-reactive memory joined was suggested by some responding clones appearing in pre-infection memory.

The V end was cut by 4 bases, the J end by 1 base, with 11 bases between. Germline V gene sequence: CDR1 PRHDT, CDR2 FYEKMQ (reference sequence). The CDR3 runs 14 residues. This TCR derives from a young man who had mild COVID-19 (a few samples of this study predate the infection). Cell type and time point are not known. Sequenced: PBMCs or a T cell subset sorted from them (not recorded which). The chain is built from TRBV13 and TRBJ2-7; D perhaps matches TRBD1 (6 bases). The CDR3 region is CASSSMDRSYEQYF. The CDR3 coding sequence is TGTGCCAGCAGCTCAATGGACAGATCCTACGAGCAGTACTTC.